One sample yielded the 14 T cell receptor beta chains listed below, sequenced in a study of long-term antiretroviral therapy in people with HIV. With survey level as its setting, the immunoSEQ assay was v3.0. The protocol was immunoSEQ multiplex PCR, while the TCRdb copy is restricted to in-frame clones and leaves out a portion. Among some 16,000 clones listed, 80% to 95% were seen once. Specimen: unsorted PBMCs, collected 0.6 years after starting antiretroviral therapy. The source is a woman aged 40 to 50 with HIV.

V gene TRBV27 combines with J gene TRBJ2-7; no clear D gene. With 4 bases removed from V and 0 bases from J, the gap between germline ends came to 7 bases. The CDR3 contains 13 residues. In germline, CDR1 is MNHEY, CDR2 SMNVEV (reference sequence). CDR3 in DNA: TGTGCCAGCAGTTACAAAATCTCCTACGAGCAGTACTTC. The encoded protein is CASSYKISYEQYF.

The chain couples TRBV30 to TRBJ1-6, with D tentatively TRBD1 (5 bases). The germline V and J ends were trimmed by 2 bases and 10 bases, with 12 bases remaining between them. Germline CDR1 and CDR2: GTSNPN and SVGIG (reference sequence). The CDR3 runs to 13 residues. The chain's CDR3 is CAWSQTGSSPLHF. The DNA of the CDR3 is TGTGCCTGGAGTCAAACAGGATCGTCACCCCTCCACTTT.

The chain carries TRBV4-3 and TRBJ2-4; unclear D gene. Germline V gene lookup returns CDR1 LGHNA and CDR2 YSLEER. V dropped 4 bases and J dropped 2 bases, with 9 bases sitting between them. The CDR3 is made up of 14 amino acids. The CDR3 protein is CASSLRASKNIQYF. CDR3 coding DNA: TGCGCCAGCAGCCTCCGGGCCTCCAAAAACATTCAGTACTTC.

The chain joins TRBV7-9 to TRBJ2-7, with D uncertain. V was pared by 1 base and J by 0 bases, with 7 bases between. CDR1 and CDR2 from the germline V gene are SEHNR and FQNEAQ (reference sequence). The CDR3 is 14 residues long. DNA for the CDR3: TGTGCCAGCAGCTTAGAACCCCCCTCCTACGAGCAGTACTTC. Its protein is CASSLEPPSYEQYF.

This clone was recorded only once. This chain joins TRBV6-5 and TRBJ2-7, with D tentatively TRBD2 (5 bases). V dropped 4 bases and J dropped 2 bases, with 12 bases sitting between them. Germline lookup yields CDR1 MNHEY and CDR2 SVGAGI. There are 14 residues in the CDR3. CDR3 in amino acids: CASSSFGVTYEQYF. The CDR3 DNA sequence: TGTGCCAGCAGTTCATTCGGGGTAACCTACGAGCAGTACTTC.

V and J are TRBV4-1 and TRBJ1-6; 10 nucleotides align to TRBD1. CDR1 is MGHRA and CDR2 is YSYEKL in the germline V gene. V dropped 4 bases and J dropped 9; count of bases not matched to a gene: 9. This CDR3 comprises 16 residues. CDR3 protein: CASSPAGTGERSPLHF. The CDR3, as DNA: TGCGCCAGCAGCCCCGCCGGGACAGGGGAGCGTTCACCCCTCCACTTT.

The chain couples TRBV15 to TRBJ1-2; a possible D gene is TRBD1 (6 bases). The CDR3 has 12 residues. V lost 4 bases and J 8 bases, leaving 11 bases between the germline ends. In germline, CDR1 is LNHNV, CDR2 YYDKDF (reference sequence). Here the CDR3 DNA reads TGTGCCACCAGCATACCAGGGGTCGGCTACACCTTC. Its translation is CATSIPGVGYTF.

This chain uses TRBV30 with TRBJ1-4; perhaps TRBD1 as D (5 bases). This CDR3 comprises 16 residues. Trimming removed 4 bases at V and 0 bases at J, with 15 bases between. Germline V gene sequence: CDR1 GTSNPN, CDR2 SVGIG (reference sequence). CDR3 protein: CAWTRQKTATNEKLFF. In DNA form, the CDR3 reads TGTGCCTGGACCCGACAGAAAACTGCAACTAATGAAAAACTGTTTTTT.

The chain couples TRBV7-2 to TRBJ2-1; 8 bases match TRBD2. The CDR3 consists of 16 residues. V shed 2 bases and J 3 bases; nucleotides not matched to a gene: 6. Per the germline V gene, CDR1 is SGHTA and CDR2 is FQGNSA. The CDR3 loop is CASSLFAGGDYNEQFF. The CDR3 DNA follows: TGTGCCAGCAGCTTATTTGCGGGGGGAGACTACAATGAGCAGTTCTTC.

The chain is built from TRBV18 and TRBJ1-2; 7 nucleotides agree with TRBD1. Germline V gene lookup returns CDR1 KGHSH and CDR2 LQKENI. Trimming at V came to 3 bases and at J to 6 bases, leaving 10 bases not matched to a gene. The CDR3 is 15 amino acids. The CDR3 protein is CASSPTGESGDGYTF. CDR3 nucleotide sequence: TGTGCCAGCTCACCTACAGGGGAAAGTGGGGATGGCTACACCTTC.

DNA for the CDR3: TGTGCCATCAGTGAGTCTCCGGGACGGGGGGGAAGATCTGGAAACACCATATATTTT. Translation gives CAISESPGRGGRSGNTIYF. The chain is built from TRBV10-3 and TRBJ1-3; D perhaps matches TRBD1 (5 bases). CDR3 length equals 19 residues. Germline V gene sequence: CDR1 ENHRY, CDR2 SYGVKD. The ends were cut back, 0 bases at V and 1 base at J, with 19 bases in the middle.

This clone was observed a single time. The rearrangement links TRBV6-5 to TRBJ1-3; D is possibly TRBD1 (5 bases). Per the germline V gene, CDR1 is MNHEY and CDR2 is SVGAGI. The CDR3 is made up of 16 amino acids. V was trimmed by 2 bases and J by 1 base, leaving 12 bases between them. CDR3 loop: CASSYRPAGSGNTIYF. CDR3 coding DNA: TGTGCCAGCAGTTACCGCCCAGCAGGGTCTGGAAACACCATATATTTT.

V is TRBV19 and J is TRBJ2-5; weak D call: TRBD2 (6 bases). V lost 5 bases, J lost 2 bases, and 15 bases lay in between. The CDR3 is 15 residues long. Germline CDR1 reads LNHDA; CDR2 reads SQIVND (reference sequence). Here the CDR3 DNA reads TGTGCCAGTAGTGTTGTCGTGGGGAGGCAAGAGACCCAGTACTTC. Amino acid sequence: CASSVVVGRQETQYF.

The chain carries TRBV19 and TRBJ2-2, with 7 bases aligning to TRBD2. The V and J ends lost 8 bases and 4 bases, in that order; junction bases with no gene match: 10. This CDR3 spans 15 amino acids. Germline CDR1 reads LNHDA; CDR2 reads SQIVND (reference sequence). CDR3 DNA: TGTGCCAGTTCCAAGGGCCTAGCGGCCACCGGGGAGCTGTTTTTT. It encodes CASSKGLAATGELFF. The variable domain in full, completed from reference TRBV19 and TRBJ2-2, reads DGGITQSPKYLFRKEGQNVTLSCEQNLNHDAMYWYRQDPGQGLRLIYYSQIVNDFQKGDIAEGYSVSREKKESFPLTVTSAQKNPTAFYLCASSKGLAATGELFFGEGSRLTVL.